This T cell receptor (beta chain) came from a study of vaccination and CD4 T cells after COVID-19. As to this clonotype: The antigen remains unidentified. The CDR3 does not end in the conserved phenylalanine or tryptophan, so this is likely a read error.

Treatment in this sample: approximately nine-day PBMC culture with coronavirus spike peptide pools or control peptides (ViraFEST assay). CD4+ T-cell collection from the unexposed donor predated the COVID-19 pandemic (2011-2018). ViraFEST expanded antigen-specific T cells with peptide pools, then sequenced TCRs. The culture of two million PBMCs per well included roughly 10 IU/ml IL-2 and 8.5 to 10 ug/ml peptide pools. The assay that was used to sequence DNA from cultured CD4+ T cells was the Oncomine TCR Beta short-read assay. Scientists extracted genomic DNA from CD4+ T cells grown in culture. TCRdb reanalysed the PCR reads using MiXCR and keeps one entry per CDR3 protein. The sample consists of about 9,500 distinct CDR3 sequences, roughly 27% of them appearing once. Trimming left V 1 base short and J 2 bases short, with 9 bases between. The CDR3 is made up of 14 amino acids. Per the germline V gene, CDR1 is SGHDN and CDR2 is FVKESK.

This chain connects TRBV14 to TRBJ2-7, with D tentatively TRBD1 (5 bases). The receptor's source is a human donor in good health. Sample: CD4+ T cells from blood, cultured in vitro. The CDR3 protein is CASSQVGVPYEQYY. The CDR3 DNA follows: TGTGCCAGCAGCCAAGTAGGGGTTCCCTACGAGCAGTACTAC.